These 10 T cell receptor beta chains share one sample of origin, sequenced in a study of control samples from healthy donors and cancer patients. Sequencing used immunoSEQ multiplex PCR; TCRdb keeps in-frame clones, though not all of them. Here the sample spans about 160,000 clones, about 90% being singletons. Sequenced material: blood. These receptors all come from a man between 25 and 39 years old in good health.

V gene TRBV11-2 combines with J gene TRBJ1-3, with no clear D. CDR3 size: 14 residues. Germline loops: CDR1 SGHAT, CDR2 FQNNGV. V was clipped by 3 bases and J by 0 bases, with 6 bases between them. The DNA of the CDR3 is TGTGCCAGCAGCTTTTCCGACTCTGGAAACACCATATATTTT. Protein product: CASSFSDSGNTIYF. Together with reference TRBV11-2 and TRBJ1-3, the CDR3 gives the full variable domain: EAGVAQSPRYKIIEKRQSVAFWCNPISGHATLYWYQQILGQGPKLLIQFQNNGVVDDSQLPKDRFSAERLKGVDSTLKIQPAKLEDSAVYLCASSFSDSGNTIYFGEGSWLTVV.

The rearrangement links TRBV4-1 to TRBJ1-2; tentatively, D is TRBD1 (5 bases). CDR1 MGHRA and CDR2 YSYEKL come from the germline V gene. This CDR3 has 14 amino acids. V was clipped by 5 bases and J by 4 bases, with 14 bases between them. The DNA of the CDR3 is TGCGCCAGCAGCAAGCAGGGAGTAGGCTATGGCTACACCTTC. This codes for CASSKQGVGYGYTF.

The V gene is TRBV19, the J gene TRBJ1-3; D unclear. V dropped 3 bases and J dropped 0 bases, with 12 bases sitting between them. Germline-derived CDR1 and CDR2 are LNHDA and SQIVND (reference sequence). The CDR3 totals 16 residues. CDR3 protein: CASSIYGQSSGNTIYF. The CDR3 nucleotides read TGTGCCAGTAGTATTTATGGGCAGAGCTCTGGAAACACCATATATTTT.

J is TRBJ2-3 and V is TRBV9; 13 bases are shared with TRBD2. V was clipped by 4 bases and J by 5 bases; unmatched bases: 7. Germline CDR1 is SGDLS and CDR2 is YYNGEE. The CDR3 covers 16 residues. CDR3 in DNA: TGTGCCAGCAGCCTAGGACTAGCGGGGGAGGGAGATACGCAGTATTTT. Its protein is CASSLGLAGEGDTQYF.

The V gene is TRBV19, the J gene TRBJ2-2, with 8 bases fitting TRBD1. Germline lookup yields CDR1 LNHDA and CDR2 SQIVND (reference sequence). This CDR3 is built from 15 residues. J lost 7 bases, V lost 5 bases, and 9 bases had no gene match. The CDR3 DNA follows: TGTGCCAGTAGTGTGGTTGACAGGGGAAGCGGGGAGCTGTTTTTT. Its protein product is CASSVVDRGSGELFF.

The rearrangement joins TRBV15 to TRBJ2-7, with TRBD1 identical over 8 bases. Losses at the gene ends were 3 bases for V and 3 bases for J; bases not matched to a gene: 7. This CDR3 is 15 amino acids long. The germline CDR1 and CDR2 sequences are LNHNV and YYDKDF (reference sequence). The CDR3: CATSSPGQVNYEQYF. The DNA of the CDR3 is TGTGCCACCAGCAGCCCGGGACAGGTCAACTACGAGCAGTACTTC.

This clone was found once. The chain is built from TRBV5-1 and TRBJ2-7; D is possibly TRBD2 (5 bases). CDR3 size: 13 residues. Germline V gene lookup returns CDR1 SGHRS and CDR2 YFSETQ. The V end lost 2 bases, the J end lost 3 bases, and 9 bases lay between the germline ends. As DNA, the CDR3 is TGCGCCAGCAGCTTCGGGGTAGGCTACGAGCAGTACTTC. It is translated as CASSFGVGYEQYF.

Only a few counts were recorded for this clone. J is TRBJ2-1 and V is TRBV9; D unclear. V dropped 3 bases and J dropped 4 bases, with 11 bases sitting between them. Germline V lookup: CDR1 SGDLS, CDR2 YYNGEE. The CDR3 extends over 14 amino acids. CDR3: CASSGLTSYNEQFF. In DNA form, the CDR3 reads TGTGCCAGCAGCGGACTGACGTCTTACAATGAGCAGTTCTTC.

A single count supports this clone. The chain employs TRBV7-2 and TRBJ1-5; maybe TRBD1 (5 bases). Germline assignment: CDR1 SGHTA and CDR2 FQGNSA. V was clipped by 0 bases and J by 6 bases, with 9 bases between them. The CDR3 extends over 14 amino acids. CDR3 DNA sequence: TGTGCCAGCAGCTTAGCAAGGGACTCTCAGCCCCAGCATTTT. It specifies CASSLARDSQPQHF.

The V call is TRBV19, the J call TRBJ1-4; D not certain. The CDR3 loop spans 14 amino acids. CDR1 is LNHDA and CDR2 is SQIVND in the germline V gene (reference sequence). V was shortened by 9 bases and J by 8 bases, with 19 bases between the two germline ends. The DNA for the CDR3 is TGTGCCAGCAGGATGGCTGGCATCGTGGAAAAACTGTTTTTT. Its translation: CASRMAGIVEKLFF. Using reference TRBV19 and TRBJ1-4 for the parts outside the CDR3, the full variable domain is DGGITQSPKYLFRKEGQNVTLSCEQNLNHDAMYWYRQDPGQGLRLIYYSQIVNDFQKGDIAEGYSVSREKKESFPLTVTSAQKNPTAFYLCASRMAGIVEKLFFGSGTQLSVL.